This entry lists 8 T cell receptor beta chains sequenced from one sample in a study of shared clonotypes between healthy human individuals. Here immunoSEQ multiplex PCR was the method, and the copy in TCRdb shows in-frame clones only, minus some. Of some 1.5 million clones listed, roughly 98% are singletons. What was sequenced was naive CD4+ T cells sorted from blood. Subset denoted: CD45RA+ positively selected. These receptors originate from a man aged 30-40 years in good health.

Concerning this clone itself: Because the CDR3's place on the DNA is in doubt, the DNA is left out and the CDR3 is given as listed by TCRdb. The CDR3 spells CASSLTFGLPFYTF. The chain uses TRBV19 and TRBJ1-2. The CDR3 numbers 14 amino acids, ends counted. Germline lookup yields CDR1 LNHDA and CDR2 SQIVND (reference sequence).

The gene calls are TRBV4-3 and TRBJ2-3, with 8 bases that match TRBD2. In germline, CDR1 is LGHNA, CDR2 YSLEER. V gave up 0 bases and J gave up 2 bases; unmatched junction bases: 13. The CDR3 extends over 19 amino acids. In DNA form, the CDR3 reads TGCGCCAGCAGCCAAGATACGGGGCGTGGTAGCGGGACCACAGATACGCAGTATTTT. Translation: CASSQDTGRGSGTTDTQYF.

The rearrangement joins TRBV27 to TRBJ2-3, with TRBD2 matching over 7 bases. V dropped 4 bases and J dropped 2; count of bases not matched to a gene: 6. Per germline, CDR1 MNHEY and CDR2 SMNVEV (reference sequence). The CDR3 loop spans 15 amino acids. CDR3 nucleotides: TGTGCCAGCAGTTCCCATGGGACTAACACAGATACGCAGTATTTT. As protein: CASSSHGTNTDTQYF.

The chain recombines TRBV5-1 with TRBJ2-1; TRBD2 aligns across 16 bases. Trimming took 4 bases from V and 8 from J; bases not matched to a gene: 18. The CDR3 spans 20 residues. Germline loops: CDR1 SGHRS, CDR2 YFSETQ. The CDR3 bases are TGCGCCAGCAGCCCGACCCCGGGACTAGCGGGAGGGCAAGGTTTTGATGAGCAGTTCTTC. This sequence encodes CASSPTPGLAGGQGFDEQFF.

Details on this clone: Other DNA sequences from this sample encode an identical CDR3 as well. This sequence joins TRBV4-1 and TRBJ2-7; 9 bases are shared with TRBD1. The CDR3 is made up of 14 amino acids. J was trimmed by 6 bases and V by 3 bases; bases with no gene match: 6. Germline assignment: CDR1 MGHRA and CDR2 YSYEKL. The CDR3 sequence: CASSHPGQGGEQYF. The CDR3 region has the DNA TGCGCCAGCAGCCACCCGGGACAGGGAGGCGAGCAGTACTTC.

The rearrangement joins TRBV4-3 to TRBJ2-1; 8 nucleotides match TRBD2. CDR1 and CDR2 (germline): LGHNA, YSLEER. V was clipped by 3 bases and J by 7 bases; unmatched bases: 17. The CDR3 is 18 amino acids. The CDR3 nucleotides are TGCGCCAGCAGCCATGCCCGCTCGGGAGCGGGAGTTAGGAATGAGCAGTTCTTC. As protein: CASSHARSGAGVRNEQFF.

This chain links TRBV6-5 with TRBJ2-1; 7 nucleotides agree with TRBD2. The trim removed 5 bases at V and 6 bases at J, leaving 10 bases unmatched. Germline CDR1 is MNHEY and CDR2 is SVGAGI. CDR3 size: 15 residues. The CDR3 region has the DNA TGTGCCAGCAGTAGCCCGGCTAGCGGAATCAATGAGCAGTTCTTC. As protein: CASSSPASGINEQFF.

The chain recombines TRBV9 with TRBJ2-1, with D possibly TRBD1 on 6 matching bases. The ends were cut back, 5 bases at V and 3 bases at J, with 18 bases in the middle. CDR3 length equals 16 residues. CDR1 is SGDLS, CDR2 YYNGEE, per germline. DNA for the CDR3: TGTGCCAGCAGTGAAGGACAGTCGGCCTACTACAATGAGCAGTTCTTC. Translating gives CASSEGQSAYYNEQFF.